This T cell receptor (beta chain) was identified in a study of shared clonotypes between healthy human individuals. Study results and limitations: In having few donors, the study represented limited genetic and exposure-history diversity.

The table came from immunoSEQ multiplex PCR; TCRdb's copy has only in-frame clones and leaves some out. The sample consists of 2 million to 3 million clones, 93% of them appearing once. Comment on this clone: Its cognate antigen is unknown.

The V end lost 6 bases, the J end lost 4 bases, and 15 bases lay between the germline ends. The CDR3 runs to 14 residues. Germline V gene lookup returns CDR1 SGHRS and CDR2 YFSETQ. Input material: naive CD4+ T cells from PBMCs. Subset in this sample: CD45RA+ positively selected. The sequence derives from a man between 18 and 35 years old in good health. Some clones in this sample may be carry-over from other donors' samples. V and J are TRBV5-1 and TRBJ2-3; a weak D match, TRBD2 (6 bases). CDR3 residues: CASTWGGAADTQYF. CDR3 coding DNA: TGCGCCAGCACTTGGGGCGGGGCCGCAGATACGCAGTATTTT.